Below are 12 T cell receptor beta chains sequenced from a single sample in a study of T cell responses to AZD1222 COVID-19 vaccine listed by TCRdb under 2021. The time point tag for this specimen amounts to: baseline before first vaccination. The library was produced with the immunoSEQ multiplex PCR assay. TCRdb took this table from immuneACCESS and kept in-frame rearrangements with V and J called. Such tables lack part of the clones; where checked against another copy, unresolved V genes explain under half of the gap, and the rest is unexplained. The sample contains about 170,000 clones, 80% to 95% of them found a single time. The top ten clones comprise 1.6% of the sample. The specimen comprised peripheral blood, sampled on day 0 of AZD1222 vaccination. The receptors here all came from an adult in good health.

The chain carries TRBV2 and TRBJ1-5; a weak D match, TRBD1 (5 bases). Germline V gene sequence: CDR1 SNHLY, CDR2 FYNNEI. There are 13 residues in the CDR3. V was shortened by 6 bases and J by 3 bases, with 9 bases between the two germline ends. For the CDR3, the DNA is TGTGCCAGCAGGAAGACAGACAATCAGCCCCAGCATTTT. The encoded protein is CASRKTDNQPQHF.

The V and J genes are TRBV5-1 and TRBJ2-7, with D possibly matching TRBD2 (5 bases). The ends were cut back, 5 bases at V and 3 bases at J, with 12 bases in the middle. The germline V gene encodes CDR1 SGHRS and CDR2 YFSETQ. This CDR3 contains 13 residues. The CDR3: CASSYSRGYEQYF. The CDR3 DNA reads TGCGCCAGCAGTTATTCTCGGGGCTACGAGCAGTACTTC.

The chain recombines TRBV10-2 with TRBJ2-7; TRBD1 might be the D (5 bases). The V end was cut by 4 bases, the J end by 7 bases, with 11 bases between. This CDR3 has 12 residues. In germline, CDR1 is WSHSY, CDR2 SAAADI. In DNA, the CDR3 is TGCGCCAGCAGTGCCAGGGTCAAGGAGCAGTACTTC. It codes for CASSARVKEQYF.

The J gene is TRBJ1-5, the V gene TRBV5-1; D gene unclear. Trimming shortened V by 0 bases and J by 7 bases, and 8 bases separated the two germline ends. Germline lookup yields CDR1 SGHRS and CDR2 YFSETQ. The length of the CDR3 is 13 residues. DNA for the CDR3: TGCGCCAGCAGCTTGGACAGCGAGCAGCCCCAGCATTTT. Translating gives CASSLDSEQPQHF.

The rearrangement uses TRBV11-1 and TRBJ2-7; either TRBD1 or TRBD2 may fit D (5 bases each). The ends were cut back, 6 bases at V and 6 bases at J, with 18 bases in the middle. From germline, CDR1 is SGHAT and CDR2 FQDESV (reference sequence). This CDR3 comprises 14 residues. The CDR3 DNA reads TGTGCCAGCAGTTCTGCCTGGGGGTCTGGCGAGCAGTACTTC. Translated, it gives CASSSAWGSGEQYF.

The CDR3 here is CASSYWDTPGGTEAFF. The DNA for the CDR3 is TGTGCCAGCAGTTACTGGGACACCCCGGGAGGCACTGAAGCTTTCTTT. The V gene is TRBV6-6, the J gene TRBJ1-1; weak D call: TRBD1 (6 bases). This CDR3 is built from 16 residues. Trimming stripped 1 base from V and 4 bases from J, with 16 bases between. CDR1 MNHNY and CDR2 SVGAGI come from the germline V gene (reference sequence).

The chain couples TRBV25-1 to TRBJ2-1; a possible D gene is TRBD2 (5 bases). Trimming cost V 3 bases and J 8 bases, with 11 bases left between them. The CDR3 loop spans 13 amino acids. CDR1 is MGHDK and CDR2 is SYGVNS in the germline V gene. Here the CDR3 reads CASSDLRSDEQFF. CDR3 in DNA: TGTGCCAGCAGTGATCTGCGTAGCGATGAGCAGTTCTTC.

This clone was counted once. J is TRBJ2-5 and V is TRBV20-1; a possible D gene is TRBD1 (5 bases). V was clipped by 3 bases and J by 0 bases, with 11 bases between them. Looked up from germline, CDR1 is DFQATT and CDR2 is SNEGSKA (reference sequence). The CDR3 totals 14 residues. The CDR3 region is CSASLRGYQETQYF. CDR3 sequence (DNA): TGCAGTGCTAGTCTAAGGGGATACCAAGAGACCCAGTACTTC.

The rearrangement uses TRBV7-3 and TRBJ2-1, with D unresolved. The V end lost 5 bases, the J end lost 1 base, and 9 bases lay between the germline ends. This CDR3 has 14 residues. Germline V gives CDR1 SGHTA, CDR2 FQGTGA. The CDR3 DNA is TGTGCCAGCAGCGTGGGTCAGTCCTACAATGAGCAGTTCTTC. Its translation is CASSVGQSYNEQFF.

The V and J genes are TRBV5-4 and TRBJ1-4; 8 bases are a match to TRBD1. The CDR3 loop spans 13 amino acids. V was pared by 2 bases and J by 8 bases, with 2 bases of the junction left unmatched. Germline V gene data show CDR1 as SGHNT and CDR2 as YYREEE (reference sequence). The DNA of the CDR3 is TGTGCCAGCAGCTTTTACAGGGGGGAAAAACTGTTTTTT. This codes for CASSFYRGEKLFF.

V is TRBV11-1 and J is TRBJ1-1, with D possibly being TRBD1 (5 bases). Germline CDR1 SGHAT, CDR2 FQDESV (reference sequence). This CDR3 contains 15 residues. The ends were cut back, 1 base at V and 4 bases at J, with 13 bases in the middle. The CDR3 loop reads CASSLEPRVATEAFF. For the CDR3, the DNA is TGTGCCAGCAGCTTAGAGCCCAGGGTGGCCACTGAAGCTTTCTTT. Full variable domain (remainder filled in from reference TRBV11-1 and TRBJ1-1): EAEVAQSPRYKITEKSQAVAFWCDPISGHATLYWYRQILGQGPELLVQFQDESVVDDSQLPKDRFSAERLKGVDSTLKIQPAELGDSAMYLCASSLEPRVATEAFFGQGTRLTVV.

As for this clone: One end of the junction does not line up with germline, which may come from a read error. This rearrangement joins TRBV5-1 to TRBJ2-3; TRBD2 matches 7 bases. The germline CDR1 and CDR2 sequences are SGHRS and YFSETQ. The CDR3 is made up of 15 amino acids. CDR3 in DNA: TGCGCCAGCATCTTGGGAGGGGTCAGTACAGATACGCAGTATTTT. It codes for CASILGGVSTDTQYF.